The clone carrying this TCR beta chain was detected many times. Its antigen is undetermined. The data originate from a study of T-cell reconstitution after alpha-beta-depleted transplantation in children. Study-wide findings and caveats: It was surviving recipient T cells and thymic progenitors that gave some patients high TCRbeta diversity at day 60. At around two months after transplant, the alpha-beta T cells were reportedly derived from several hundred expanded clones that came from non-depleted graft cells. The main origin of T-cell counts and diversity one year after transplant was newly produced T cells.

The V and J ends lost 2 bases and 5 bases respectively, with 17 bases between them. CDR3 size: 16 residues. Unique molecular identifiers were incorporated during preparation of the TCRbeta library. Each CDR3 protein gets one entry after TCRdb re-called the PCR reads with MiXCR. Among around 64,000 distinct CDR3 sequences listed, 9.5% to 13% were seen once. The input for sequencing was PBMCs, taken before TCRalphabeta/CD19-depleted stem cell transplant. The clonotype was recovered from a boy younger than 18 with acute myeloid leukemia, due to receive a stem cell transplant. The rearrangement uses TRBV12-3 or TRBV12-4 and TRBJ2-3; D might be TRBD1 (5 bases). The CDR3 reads CASSLISRGPVDTQYF. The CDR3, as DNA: TGTGCCAGCAGTTTAATCTCTAGGGGCCCCGTAGATACGCAGTATTTT.